Included here is one TCR beta chain sequence, with context. Its binding antigen is unknown. No base qualities exist here, and no much larger clone lies one base off it. This specimen comes from a study of OX40 agonist ivuxolimab in advanced cancers. Concerning the study at large: The costimulatory receptor OX40 (CD134) was targeted by ivuxolimab, a fully human IgG2 agonistic monoclonal antibody. Intravenous ivuxolimab was administered to patients every 2 weeks at six dose levels: 0.01, 0.1, 0.3, 1.5, 3 and 10 mg/kg. Of the roughly 51 dose-escalation patients, hepatocellular carcinoma was present in roughly 19, melanoma in around 15, renal cell carcinoma in 9 and head and neck cancer in 9. A male proportion of roughly 80% and a mean age of about 60 years, ranging from roughly 20 to 80, were recorded for the dose-escalation cohort. Prior anti-PD-1, anti-PD-L1 or anti-CTLA-4 therapy was permitted, and about two fifths of dose-escalation patients had received checkpoint inhibitors. Three dose-escalation patients achieved partial responses, one with hepatocellular carcinoma and two with cutaneous melanoma. The purpose of peripheral TCRbeta sequencing was to test whether ivuxolimab changed TCR sequence diversity and led to clonal T-cell expansion. The paper reports the monotherapy dose-escalation portion (N of about 47 patients) of the phase I ivuxolimab trial. General conclusions and limits of the study: The antigen specificity of the peripheral T cells that underwent clonal expansion was not determined. In the 0.1-3.0 mg/kg groups, partial responders were among the patients with the lowest normalized peripheral clonal expansion, particularly in CD8+ T cells. Clonal expansion of both CD4+ and CD8+ blood T cells was observed from baseline to week 6 at doses 0.1 to 3.0 mg/kg. Low levels of normalized T-cell clonal expansion were also seen in some patients who did not respond. After ivuxolimab, expanded clones were on average more numerous among CD8+ T cells than among CD4+ T cells.

To sequence the TCRbeta CDR3 region, genomic DNA was isolated from the sorted cells. The immunoSEQ Assay was used to sequence the TCRbeta CDR3 regions. The source is immuneACCESS, and TCRdb retained only in-frame sequences with V and J called. Part of the clones is not carried over; for the studies checked, unresolved V genes explain less than half of this, and the remainder is unexplained. Across this sample there are tens of thousands of clones, with roughly nine tenths seen only once. The top ten clones comprise less than 2.5% of the sample. Patients with a history of autoimmune disease or receiving systemic immunosuppression were excluded from the trial. Peripheral blood for TCR sequencing was collected from all dose cohorts at baseline, on cycle 4 day 1, and on cycle 7 day 1. Samples were obtained from an open-label, multicenter, first-in-human phase I dose-escalation trial of ivuxolimab. Adults with locally advanced or metastatic head and neck squamous cell, hepatocellular, melanoma or renal cell carcinoma were enrolled in the trial. Before TCR sequencing, CD4+ T cells and CD8+ T cells were sorted from peripheral blood as separate populations.

Sequencing was performed on CD4+ or CD8+ T cells sorted from blood, taken in a trial of the OX40 agonist ivuxolimab. This sequence originates from an adult with an advanced solid tumor such as melanoma, head and neck, liver or kidney cancer.

In nucleotide form, the sequence is TGTGCCAGCAGCTTAAACCTATACGAGCAGTACTTC. Protein translation: CASSLNLYEQYF. The sequence joins TRBV11-2 to TRBJ2-7; no D gene is confidently identified. The CDR3 contains 12 residues, cysteine and phenylalanine counted. Solely the CDR3 DNA is kept, with 36 bases framed from the first base. The germline ends are 6 bases apart after V is trimmed by 2 bases and J by 4 bases. Via the germline V gene, CDR1 is SGHAT and CDR2 FQNNGV.